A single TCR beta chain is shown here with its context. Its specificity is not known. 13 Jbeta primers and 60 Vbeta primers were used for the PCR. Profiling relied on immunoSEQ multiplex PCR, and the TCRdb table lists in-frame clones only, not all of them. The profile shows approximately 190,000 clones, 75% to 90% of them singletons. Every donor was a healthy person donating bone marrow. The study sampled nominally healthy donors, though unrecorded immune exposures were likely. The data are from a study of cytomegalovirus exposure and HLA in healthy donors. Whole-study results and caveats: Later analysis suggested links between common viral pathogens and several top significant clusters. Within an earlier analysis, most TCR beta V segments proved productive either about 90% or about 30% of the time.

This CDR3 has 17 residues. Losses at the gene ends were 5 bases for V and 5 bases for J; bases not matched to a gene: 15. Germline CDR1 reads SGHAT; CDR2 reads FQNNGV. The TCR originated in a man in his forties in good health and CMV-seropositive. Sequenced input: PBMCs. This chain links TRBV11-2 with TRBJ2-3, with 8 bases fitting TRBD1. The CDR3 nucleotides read TGTGCCAGCAGCCAGGGACAGGTGTCTGGTCTGGTAGATACGCAGTATTTT. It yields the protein CASSQGQVSGLVDTQYF.